This entry lists 2 T cell receptor beta chains sequenced from one sample in a study of control samples from healthy donors and cancer patients. Produced via immunoSEQ multiplex PCR; TCRdb's table is partial and in-frame only. The table lists about 170,000 clones, around 90% of them singletons. The material sequenced was blood. All receptors derive from a man younger than 40 in good health.

The rearrangement links TRBV6-5 to TRBJ2-2; D may match TRBD1 or TRBD2 (6 bases each). This CDR3 region has 14 residues. Trimming took 9 bases from V and 7 from J, leaving 18 bases between them. The germline V gene has CDR1 MNHEY and CDR2 SVGAGI. The CDR3 spells CASRVGGKGGELFF. The CDR3, as DNA: TGTGCCAGTAGAGTCGGGGGCAAAGGCGGGGAGCTGTTTTTT.

The V call is TRBV19, the J call TRBJ1-1; no reliable D call. V gave up 3 bases and J gave up 1 base, with 12 bases separating them. CDR3 length equals 15 residues. Germline V gene data show CDR1 as LNHDA and CDR2 as SQIVND (reference sequence). The CDR3 reads CASSITTWGNTEAFF. The CDR3 DNA is TGTGCCAGTAGTATTACGACCTGGGGGAACACTGAAGCTTTCTTT.